The T cell receptor (beta chain) under discussion was sequenced for a study of shared T cell receptors in the human thymus (dated by TCRdb to the early 2020s). In the study overall: The study examined how the human thymus generates shared, self-reactive T-cell receptor alpha chains.

The method was the immunoSEQ multiplex PCR assay. TCRdb obtained this table from immuneACCESS and retained in-frame rearrangements with V and J assigned. These tables miss some clones; where compared with another copy, unresolved V genes account for less than half of the shortfall, and the remainder is unexplained. For this sample there are approximately 400,000 clones; 95% appear just once. Roughly 0.02% of the sample rests with the top ten. At the junction V is shortened by 5 bases and J by 4 bases, with 9 bases in between. Spanning cysteine to phenylalanine, the CDR3 consists of 13 amino acids. The kept DNA is CDR3 alone, 39 bases in frame from the first base. The germline V gene yields MDHEN for CDR1 and SYDVKM for CDR2. Concerning this clone itself: The target of this receptor is not known. No quality values exist for individual bases; no much larger clone is one base distant.

Input material: thymocytes. The V and J genes are TRBV28 and TRBJ1-3; no D gene call is confident. The clonotype originates from a human donor. The CDR3 protein: CASSLVSGNTIYF. In nucleotide form, the sequence is TGTGCCAGCAGTCTCGTCTCGGGAAACACCATATATTTT.